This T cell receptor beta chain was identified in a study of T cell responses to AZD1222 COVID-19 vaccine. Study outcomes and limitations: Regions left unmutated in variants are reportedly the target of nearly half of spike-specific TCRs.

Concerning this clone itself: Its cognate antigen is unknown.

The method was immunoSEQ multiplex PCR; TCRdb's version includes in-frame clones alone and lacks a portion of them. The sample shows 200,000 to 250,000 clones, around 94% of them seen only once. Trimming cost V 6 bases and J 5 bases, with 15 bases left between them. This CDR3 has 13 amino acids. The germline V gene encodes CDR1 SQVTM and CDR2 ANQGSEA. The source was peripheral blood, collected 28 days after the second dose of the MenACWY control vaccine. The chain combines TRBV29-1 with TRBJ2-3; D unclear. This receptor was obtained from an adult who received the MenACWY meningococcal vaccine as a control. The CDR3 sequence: CSVQITFRDTQYF. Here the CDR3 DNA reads TGCAGCGTGCAAATAACGTTCAGAGATACGCAGTATTTT.